Listed below are T cell receptor beta chains from one sample, sequenced in a study of regulatory T cells in long-lasting Graves disease. TCRdb called the multiplex PCR reads again in MiXCR, with one record for every CDR3 protein. Among about 660,000 distinct CDR3 sequences, about 32% were seen once, and the ten largest hold around 40%. Sequences were derived from peripheral blood mononuclear cells (PBMCs), sampled when the disease was refractory, from a patient treated with antithyroid drugs. The origin of the receptors is a female donor with Graves disease. CDR3s include the opening cysteine and the closing phenylalanine or tryptophan. The D gene is left open where the match is weak. The size field is filled for only some rows; it gives once, few, many or a size class.

abundance	d_gene	j_gene	v_gene	CDR3aa	CDR3nt
many	NA	TRBJ2-7	TRBV12-3/TRBV12-4	CASGKTYEQYF	TGTGCCAGCGGTAAGACCTACGAGCAGTACTTC
few	NA	TRBJ1-5	TRBV6-1	CASRSREQPQHF	TGTGCCAGCAGGTCCAGGGAACAGCCCCAGCATTTT
NA	TRBD2	TRBJ2-5	TRBV5-5	CASSFTSGPLETQYF	TGTGCCAGCAGCTTTACTAGCGGCCCGTTAGAGACCCAGTACTTC
few	NA	TRBJ2-7	TRBV12-3/TRBV12-4	CASSFTSTDLYEQYF	TGTGCCAGCAGTTTCACTAGCACAGACCTCTACGAGCAGTACTTC
NA	TRBD1	TRBJ1-1	TRBV29-1	CSGNNRDRSTEAFF	TGCAGCGGCAACAACCGGGACAGGTCCACTGAAGCTTTCTTT
NA	NA	TRBJ1-5	TRBV14	CASSQDWTGDNQPQHF	TGTGCCAGCAGCCAAGACTGGACGGGGGACAATCAGCCCCAGCATTTT
NA	TRBD2	TRBJ2-1	TRBV20-1	CSARATSALGEQFF	TGCAGTGCTAGAGCGACTAGCGCCCTCGGGGAGCAGTTCTTC
NA	NA	TRBJ1-1	TRBV6-1	CASSEGDAFF	TGTGCCAGCAGTGAGGGGGATGCTTTCTTT
NA	NA	TRBJ2-5	TRBV11-2	CASIGTQGETQYF	TGTGCCAGCATCGGGACCCAAGGAGAGACCCAGTACTTC
few	NA	TRBJ1-1	TRBV7-2	CASTLLGGTNTEAFF	TGTGCCAGCACCCTCCTCGGGGGGACGAACACTGAAGCTTTCTTT
NA	TRBD1	TRBJ1-5	TRBV6-5	CASSYLRLGQVSNQPQHF	TGTGCCAGCAGTTACCTTCGGTTAGGACAGGTTAGCAATCAGCCCCAGCATTTT
NA	TRBD1	TRBJ1-4	TRBV19	CASSRRQGLDEKLFF	TGTGCCAGTAGTAGGAGACAGGGACTGGATGAAAAACTGTTTTTT
few	TRBD1	TRBJ1-2	TRBV19	CASHTGGEANYGYTF	TGTGCCAGCCATACAGGGGGCGAGGCAAACTATGGCTACACCTTC
many	NA	TRBJ1-2	TRBV7-2	CASSLFPGNYGYTF	TGTGCCAGCAGCTTATTCCCGGGAAACTATGGCTACACCTTC
few	NA	TRBJ2-2	TRBV28	CASSFSRLLTGELFF	TGTGCCAGCAGTTTCTCACGGCTTTTAACCGGGGAGCTGTTTTTT
NA	NA	TRBJ1-2	TRBV29-1	CSVDGRPNYGYTF	TGCAGCGTTGACGGCAGACCGAACTATGGCTACACCTTC
NA	NA	TRBJ1-5	TRBV6-2/TRBV6-3	CASSYPGNQPQHF	TGTGCCAGCAGTTACCCGGGCAATCAGCCCCAGCATTTT
few	NA	TRBJ1-4	TRBV19	CASRTELNEKLFF	TGTGCCAGTAGGACGGAACTTAATGAAAAACTGTTTTTT
few	TRBD1	TRBJ1-1	TRBV11-2	CASSSDRGPVEAFF	TGTGCCAGCAGCTCCGACAGGGGGCCGGTTGAAGCTTTCTTT
many	NA	TRBJ1-1	TRBV28	CASPREPGVDTEAFF	TGTGCCAGCCCCCGGGAGCCAGGGGTCGATACTGAAGCTTTCTTT
many	NA	TRBJ1-2	TRBV6-1	CASSEGDGVYGYTF	TGTGCCAGCAGTGAAGGGGACGGAGTCTATGGCTACACCTTC
NA	NA	TRBJ1-5	TRBV6-1	CASIERGIYSNQPQHF	TGTGCCAGCATTGAAAGGGGTATTTATAGCAATCAGCCCCAGCATTTT
few	TRBD1	TRBJ2-7	TRBV20-1	CSARDPTGDPYEQYF	TGCAGTGCTAGGGACCCGACAGGGGATCCGTACGAGCAGTACTTC
few	TRBD1	TRBJ1-1	TRBV6-5	CASSYPDRGPLNTEAFF	TGTGCCAGCAGTTACCCCGACAGGGGACCCCTTAACACTGAAGCTTTCTTT
NA	TRBD2	TRBJ2-5	TRBV3-1	CASSQVTGGSETQYF	TGTGCCAGCAGCCAAGTCACGGGAGGTAGTGAGACCCAGTACTTC
NA	NA	TRBJ2-7	TRBV30	CAWSVGGDSYEQYF	TGTGCCTGGAGTGTAGGAGGGGATTCCTACGAGCAGTACTTC
NA	NA	TRBJ1-1	TRBV6-1	CASSPLKENTEAFF	TGTGCCAGCAGTCCGCTAAAGGAGAACACTGAAGCTTTCTTT
many	NA	TRBJ2-5	TRBV28	CASSFRGWKTQYF	TGTGCCAGCAGTTTCAGGGGATGGAAGACCCAGTACTTC
NA	NA	TRBJ1-2	TRBV7-9	CASSIVGPSNYGYTF	TGTGCCAGCAGCATCGTGGGACCTTCTAACTATGGCTACACCTTC
many	TRBD1	TRBJ2-5	TRBV12-3/TRBV12-4	CASSFRQGQAGETQYF	TGTGCCAGCAGTTTCCGACAGGGGCAAGCTGGGGAGACCCAGTACTTC
NA	TRBD2	TRBJ2-2	TRBV10-3	CAISEPSGISTGELFF	TGTGCCATCAGTGAGCCTAGCGGGATCAGCACCGGGGAGCTGTTTTTT
few	TRBD2	TRBJ2-7	TRBV5-1	CASSFGGSGHEQYF	TGCGCCAGCAGCTTTGGCGGGAGCGGCCACGAGCAGTACTTC
many	NA	TRBJ1-4	TRBV30	CAWSRAGTPNEKLFF	TGTGCCTGGAGTCGAGCCGGGACGCCTAATGAAAAACTGTTTTTT
NA	TRBD1	TRBJ2-7	TRBV7-9	CASSPKGQFKTYEQYF	TGTGCCAGCAGCCCAAAGGGACAGTTTAAAACCTACGAGCAGTACTTC
few	NA	TRBJ2-7	TRBV29-1	CSVEAGAGGTTYEQYF	TGCAGCGTTGAAGCAGGGGCAGGGGGGACTACCTACGAGCAGTACTTC
few	TRBD1	TRBJ1-5	TRBV7-2	CASSWTGTQPQHF	TGTGCCAGCAGCTGGACAGGGACTCAGCCCCAGCATTTT
many	TRBD1	TRBJ2-6	TRBV6-1	CASRPQGASFFPGANVLTF	TGTGCCAGCAGGCCCCAGGGGGCGAGCTTTTTCCCTGGGGCCAACGTCCTGACTTTC
NA	TRBD2	TRBJ2-7	TRBV5-6	CASRLRGLGNFGIYEQYF	TGTGCCAGCAGATTGCGGGGACTAGGGAATTTCGGCATCTACGAGCAGTACTTC
few	NA	TRBJ2-5	TRBV12-3/TRBV12-4	CASSSGRVETQYF	TGTGCCAGCAGTTCAGGACGGGTAGAGACCCAGTACTTC
NA	TRBD2	TRBJ2-7	TRBV20-1	CSARPSGSFEQYF	TGCAGTGCTAGACCTAGCGGGAGTTTTGAGCAGTACTTC